The source of this T cell receptor (beta chain) is a study of blood T cells in healthy people across ages. The study, taken as a whole, reports: Reliance upon unsorted PBMCs precluded definitive naive versus antigen-experienced comparison. CMV infection status of these donors was not known.

A note on this clonotype: Its specificity is not known.

Losses at the gene ends were 6 bases for V and 2 bases for J; bases not matched to a gene: 11. The CDR3 totals 16 residues. Germline V gene data show CDR1 as MNHNY and CDR2 as SVGAGI (reference sequence). Alongside a J-beta primer mix, a sample-barcoded 5' primer served in a second PCR lasting about 7 to 11 cycles. TCRdb reprocessed the 5' RACE reads via MiXCR and lists one record per CDR3 protein. This sample has some 920,000 distinct CDR3 sequences, with around 54% found just once. The rearrangement links TRBV6-6 to TRBJ2-5, with 8 bases lining up with TRBD1. The TCR originated in a woman aged 55 to 70 in good health. Sample: blood. CDR3 sequence: CASSQTGTGTQETQYF. In DNA form, the CDR3 reads TGTGCCAGCAGCCAGACTGGGACAGGAACGCAAGAGACCCAGTACTTC.